A single T cell receptor beta chain is shown here with its context. What it binds is unknown. Axillary draining lymph nodes of breast cancer patients supplied the node samples. The sample originates from a study of breast tumors, draining lymph nodes, adjacent tissues. Findings and limits, study-wide: Tumors had less TCR diversity than lymph nodes, more than nontumor tissue.

TCRdb independently ran MiXCR on the multiplex PCR reads; one entry per CDR3 protein. The data hold 150,000 to 200,000 distinct CDR3 sequences, with 25% to 40% observed a single time. This TCR was sampled from a female donor with breast cancer. Some clones in this sample may be carry-over from other donors' samples. Sequencing was performed on axillary lymph node tissue.

The CDR3 nucleotides read TGTGCCACAATCGGGACAGGGTCTTGGACAGATACGCAGTATTTT. It translates to CATIGTGSWTDTQYF. The chain recombines TRBV27 with TRBJ2-3, with 9 bases aligning to TRBD1. The germline CDR1 and CDR2 sequences are MNHEY and SMNVEV (reference sequence). The length of the CDR3 is 15 residues. The V and J ends lost 10 bases and 3 bases, in that order; junction bases with no gene match: 11.